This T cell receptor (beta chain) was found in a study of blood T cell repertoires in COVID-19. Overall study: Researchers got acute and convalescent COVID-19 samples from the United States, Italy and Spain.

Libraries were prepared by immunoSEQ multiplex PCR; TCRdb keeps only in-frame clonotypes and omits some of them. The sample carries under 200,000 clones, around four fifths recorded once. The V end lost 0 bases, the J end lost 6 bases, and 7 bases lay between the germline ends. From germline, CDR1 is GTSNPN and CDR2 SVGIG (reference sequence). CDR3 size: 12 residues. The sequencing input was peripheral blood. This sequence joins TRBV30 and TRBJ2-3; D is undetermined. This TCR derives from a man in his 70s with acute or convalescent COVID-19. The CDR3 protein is CAWSVTVDTQYF. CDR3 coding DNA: TGTGCCTGGAGTGTAACAGTGGATACGCAGTATTTT. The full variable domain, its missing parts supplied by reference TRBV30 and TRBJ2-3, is SQTIHQWPATLVQPVGSPLSLECTVEGTSNPNLYWYRQAAGRGLQLLFYSVGIGQISSEVPQNLSASRPQDRQFILSSKKLLLSDSGFYLCAWSVTVDTQYFGPGTRLTVL.